This T cell receptor beta chain stems from a study of regulatory dendritic cells for organ transplantation. General study findings and limits: Memory T cells were less diverse than naive, with memory CD8+ most oligoclonal.

On this clone: Its antigen is not identified.

Sequencing was performed with immunoSEQ multiplex PCR; in TCRdb, only in-frame clones are kept and a portion is missing. Here the sample spans 26,000 or so clones, around 80% being singletons. The TCR sequence derives from a human donor in good health. Sequencing was performed on naive CD4+ T cells from blood. Noted subset: CD45RA+ naive T cells.

This chain's CDR3 is CASSVAQGGASGNTIYF. The DNA of the CDR3 is TGTGCCAGCAGCGTTGCCCAGGGGGGCGCGTCTGGAAACACCATATATTTT. The V call is TRBV5-4, the J call TRBJ1-3; 7 bases are shared with TRBD1. From germline, CDR1 is SGHNT and CDR2 YYREEE (reference sequence). After removal of 4 bases from V and 1 base from J, the junction contained 11 bases not matched to a gene. This CDR3 spans 17 amino acids. Variable domain in full (rest from reference TRBV5-4 and TRBJ1-3): ETGVTQSPTHLIKTRGQQVTLRCSSQSGHNTVSWYQQALGQGPQFIFQYYREEENGRGNFPPRFSGLQFPNYSSELNVNALELDDSALYLCASSVAQGGASGNTIYFGEGSWLTVV.